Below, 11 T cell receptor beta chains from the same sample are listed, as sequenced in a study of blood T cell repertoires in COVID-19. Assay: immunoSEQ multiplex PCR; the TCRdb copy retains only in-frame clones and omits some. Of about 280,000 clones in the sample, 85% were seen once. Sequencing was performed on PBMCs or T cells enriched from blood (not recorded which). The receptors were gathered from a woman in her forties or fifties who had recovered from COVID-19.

The CDR3 spells CASSPRGGTEAFF. CDR3 DNA sequence: TGTGCCAGCAGTCCCAGGGGTGGAACTGAAGCTTTCTTT. The genes are TRBV12-3 or TRBV12-4 and TRBJ1-1, with D possibly being TRBD1 (6 bases). The CDR3 runs to 13 residues. V lost 5 bases and J 5 bases, leaving 12 bases between the germline ends.

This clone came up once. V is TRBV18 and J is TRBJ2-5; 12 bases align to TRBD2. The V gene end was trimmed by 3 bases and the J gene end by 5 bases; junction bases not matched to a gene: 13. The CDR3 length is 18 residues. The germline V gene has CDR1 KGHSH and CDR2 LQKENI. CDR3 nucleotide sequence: TGTGCCAGCTCACCGACACTATCCGGACTAGCGGGGAACGAGACCCAGTACTTC. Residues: CASSPTLSGLAGNETQYF.

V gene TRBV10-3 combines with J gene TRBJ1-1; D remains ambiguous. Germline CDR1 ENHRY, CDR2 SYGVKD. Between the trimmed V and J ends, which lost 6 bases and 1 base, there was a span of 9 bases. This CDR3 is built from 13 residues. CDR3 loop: CAISPGENTEAFF. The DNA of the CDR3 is TGTGCCATCAGCCCCGGGGAGAACACTGAAGCTTTCTTT.

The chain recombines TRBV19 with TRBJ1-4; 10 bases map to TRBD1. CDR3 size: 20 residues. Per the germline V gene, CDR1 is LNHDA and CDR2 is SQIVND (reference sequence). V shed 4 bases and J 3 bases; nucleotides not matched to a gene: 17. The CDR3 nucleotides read TGTGCCAGTAGTAAGCGGGGGTCCGGGACAGGGGCTTCGTCTAATGAAAAACTGTTTTTT. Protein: CASSKRGSGTGASSNEKLFF. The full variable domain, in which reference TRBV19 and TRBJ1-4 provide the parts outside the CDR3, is DGGITQSPKYLFRKEGQNVTLSCEQNLNHDAMYWYRQDPGQGLRLIYYSQIVNDFQKGDIAEGYSVSREKKESFPLTVTSAQKNPTAFYLCASSKRGSGTGASSNEKLFFGSGTQLSVL.

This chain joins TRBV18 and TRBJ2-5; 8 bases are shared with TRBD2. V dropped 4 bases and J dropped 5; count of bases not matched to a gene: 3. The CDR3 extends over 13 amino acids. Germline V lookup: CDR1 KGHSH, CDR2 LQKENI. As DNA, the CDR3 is TGTGCCAGCTCACGGGGACTAGGGGAGACCCAGTACTTC. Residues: CASSRGLGETQYF.

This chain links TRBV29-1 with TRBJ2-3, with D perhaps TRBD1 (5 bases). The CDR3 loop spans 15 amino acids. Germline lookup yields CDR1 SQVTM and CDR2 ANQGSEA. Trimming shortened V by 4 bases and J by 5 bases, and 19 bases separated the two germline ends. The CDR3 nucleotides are TGCAGCGTTGTCGGGTTGTTGGACACCTTAGATACGCAGTATTTT. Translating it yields CSVVGLLDTLDTQYF.

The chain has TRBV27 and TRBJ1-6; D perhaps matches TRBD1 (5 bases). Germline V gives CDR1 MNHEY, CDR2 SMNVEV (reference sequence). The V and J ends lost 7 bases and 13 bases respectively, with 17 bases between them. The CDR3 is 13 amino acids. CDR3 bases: TGTGCCAGCATCCGCACTCATCCAGGGCCCCTCCACTTT. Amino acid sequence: CASIRTHPGPLHF.

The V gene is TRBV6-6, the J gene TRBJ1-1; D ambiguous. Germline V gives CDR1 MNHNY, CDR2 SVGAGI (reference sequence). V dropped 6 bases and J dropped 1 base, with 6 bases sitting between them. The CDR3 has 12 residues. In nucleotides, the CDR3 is TGTGCCAGCAGCCCGGGGAACACTGAAGCTTTCTTT. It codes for CASSPGNTEAFF.

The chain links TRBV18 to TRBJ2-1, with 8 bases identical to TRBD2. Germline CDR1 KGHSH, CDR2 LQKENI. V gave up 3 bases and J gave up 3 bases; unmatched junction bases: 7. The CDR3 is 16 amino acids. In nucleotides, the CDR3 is TGTGCCAGCTCACCGGTACCGGGACTAGACTACAATGAGCAGTTCTTC. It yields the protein CASSPVPGLDYNEQFF.

The CDR3 loop is CASSDLDRGSGNTIYF. The CDR3 nucleotides are TGTGCCAGCAGTGACCTCGACAGGGGCTCTGGAAACACCATATATTTT. The chain is built from TRBV6-2 or TRBV6-3 and TRBJ1-3; 8 bases are shared with TRBD1. This CDR3 has 16 residues. CDR1 is MNHEY and CDR2 is SVGEGT in the germline V gene. V gave up 5 bases and J gave up 0 bases; unmatched junction bases: 6.

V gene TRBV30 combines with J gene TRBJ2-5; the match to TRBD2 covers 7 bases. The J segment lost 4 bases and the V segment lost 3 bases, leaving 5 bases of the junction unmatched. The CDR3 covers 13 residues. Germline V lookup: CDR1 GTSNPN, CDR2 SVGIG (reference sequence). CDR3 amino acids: CAWRRVAGETQYF. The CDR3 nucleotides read TGTGCCTGGAGGAGAGTAGCGGGAGAGACCCAGTACTTC.